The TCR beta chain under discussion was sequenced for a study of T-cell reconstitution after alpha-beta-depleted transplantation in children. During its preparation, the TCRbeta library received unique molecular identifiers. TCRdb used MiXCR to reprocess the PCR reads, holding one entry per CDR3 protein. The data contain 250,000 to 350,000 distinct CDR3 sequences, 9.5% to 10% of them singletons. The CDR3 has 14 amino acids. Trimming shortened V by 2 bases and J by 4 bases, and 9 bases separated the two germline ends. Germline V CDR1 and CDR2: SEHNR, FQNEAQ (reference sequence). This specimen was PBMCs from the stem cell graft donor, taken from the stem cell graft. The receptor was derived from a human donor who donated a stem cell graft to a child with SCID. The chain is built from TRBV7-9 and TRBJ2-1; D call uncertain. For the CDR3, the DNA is TGTGCCAGCAGCTTACTGGCCGTTTACAATGAGCAGTTCTTC. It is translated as CASSLLAVYNEQFF. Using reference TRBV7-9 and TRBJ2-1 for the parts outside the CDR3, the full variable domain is DTGVSQNPRHKITKRGQNVTFRCDPISEHNRLYWYRQTLGQGPEFLTYFQNEAQLEKSRLLSDRFSAERPKGSFSTLEIQRTEQGDSAMYLCASSLLAVYNEQFFGPGTRLTVL.